The 30 T cell receptor beta chains below were found in one sample sequenced in a study of T-cell memory formation after mild COVID-19. TCRdb independently ran MiXCR on the 5' RACE reads; one entry per CDR3 protein. Among 350,000 or so distinct CDR3 sequences, 20% were seen once, and the ten largest hold roughly a fifth. Sequenced: PBMCs or a T cell subset sorted from them (not recorded which). The receptors come from a man between 18 and 29 years old who had mild COVID-19 (a few samples of this study predate the infection). Cell type and time point are not known.

This clonotype was seen a handful of times. The V and J genes are TRBV5-5 and TRBJ1-1, with 7 nucleotides matching TRBD1. V shed 4 bases and J 10 bases; nucleotides not matched to a gene: 16. The CDR3 extends over 15 amino acids. Germline CDR1 and CDR2: SGHKS and YYEKEE (reference sequence). The CDR3 bases are TGTGCCAGCAGCCAGCAGGGGGGCAGGTTCTCTAGAGCTTTCTTT. It encodes CASSQQGGRFSRAFF.

CDR3: CASSLGANSNQPQHF. For the CDR3, the DNA is TGTGCCAGCAGTTTAGGAGCCAATAGCAATCAGCCCCAGCATTTT. The genes are TRBV28 and TRBJ1-5; D not resolved. The V end was cut by 2 bases, the J end by 0 bases, with 8 bases between. The CDR3 extends over 15 amino acids. Germline values: CDR1 MDHEN, CDR2 SYDVKM. Drawing the rest from reference TRBV28 and TRBJ1-5, the complete variable domain is DVKVTQSSRYLVKRTGEKVFLECVQDMDHENMFWYRQDPGLGLRLIYFSYDVKMKEKGDIPEGYSVSREKKERFSLILESASTNQTSMYLCASSLGANSNQPQHFGDGTRLSIL.

This chain links TRBV11-2 with TRBJ2-7, with D perhaps TRBD1 (5 bases). The CDR3 consists of 14 residues. The V end lost 2 bases, the J end lost 6 bases, and 14 bases lay between the germline ends. Germline CDR1 is SGHAT and CDR2 is FQNNGV. Here the CDR3 DNA reads TGTGCCAGCAGCTTATCTTCAGGGTCATTCGAGCAGTACGTC. Its translation is CASSLSSGSFEQYV.

The rearrangement links TRBV7-9 to TRBJ1-3, with unresolved D. Per germline, CDR1 SEHNR and CDR2 FQNEAQ (reference sequence). Trimming pared 1 base from V and 1 base from J, leaving 5 bases between. This CDR3 is built from 14 residues. For the CDR3, the DNA is TGTGCCAGCAGCTTAGGCAGATCTGGAAACACCATATATTTT. This encodes CASSLGRSGNTIYF. The variable domain in full, with the rest retrieved from reference TRBV7-9 and TRBJ1-3, is DTGVSQNPRHKITKRGQNVTFRCDPISEHNRLYWYRQTLGQGPEFLTYFQNEAQLEKSRLLSDRFSAERPKGSFSTLEIQRTEQGDSAMYLCASSLGRSGNTIYFGEGSWLTVV.

CDR3 in DNA: TGCAGTGCTAGAGCATCCCGGGGGAGCTCCTACAATGAGCAGTTCTTC. As protein: CSARASRGSSYNEQFF. V is TRBV20-1 and J is TRBJ2-1; perhaps TRBD2 as D (6 bases). CDR3 length: 16 residues. Germline V gene lookup returns CDR1 DFQATT and CDR2 SNEGSKA (reference sequence). Deletions cut 1 base from V and 0 bases from J, with 13 bases between.

The table lists this clonotype with many counts. V and J are TRBV18 and TRBJ1-5; 7 bases are a match to TRBD1. The germline gives CDR1 KGHSH, CDR2 LQKENI. The CDR3 loop spans 13 amino acids. V trimming: 8 bases; J trimming: 4 bases; junction bases outside the gene matches: 5. This chain's CDR3 is CASQGQANQPQHF. CDR3 nucleotide sequence: TGTGCCAGCCAAGGACAGGCAAATCAGCCCCAGCATTTT.

V and J are TRBV7-9 and TRBJ1-1; tentatively, D is TRBD1 (5 bases). The ends were cut back, 2 bases at V and 1 base at J, with 11 bases in the middle. The CDR3 consists of 15 residues. In germline, CDR1 is SEHNR, CDR2 FQNEAQ (reference sequence). The chain's CDR3 is CASSLSGHQNTEAFF. In nucleotides, the CDR3 is TGTGCCAGCAGCTTAAGTGGACACCAGAACACTGAAGCTTTCTTT. Combining the CDR3 with reference TRBV7-9 and TRBJ1-1 gives the whole variable domain DTGVSQNPRHKITKRGQNVTFRCDPISEHNRLYWYRQTLGQGPEFLTYFQNEAQLEKSRLLSDRFSAERPKGSFSTLEIQRTEQGDSAMYLCASSLSGHQNTEAFFGQGTRLTVV.

The chain employs TRBV19 and TRBJ2-7; TRBD1 matches at 10 bases. The germline V gene encodes CDR1 LNHDA and CDR2 SQIVND (reference sequence). V lost 5 bases, J lost 5 bases, and 6 bases stayed unmatched. This CDR3 spans 14 amino acids. CDR3 DNA sequence: TGTGCCAGTAGTCCCGGGACAGGGGCCCACGAGCAGTACTTC. Its protein is CASSPGTGAHEQYF.

This clonotype was seen a few times. The chain combines TRBV20-1 with TRBJ2-6; 7 bases fit TRBD1. The germline CDR1 and CDR2 sequences are DFQATT and SNEGSKA (reference sequence). Trimming cost V 5 bases and J 3 bases; bases outside gene matches: 4. The CDR3 runs to 14 residues. CDR3 residues: CSAATGDGANVLTF. The CDR3 DNA sequence: TGCAGTGCTGCCACAGGGGATGGGGCCAACGTCCTGACTTTC.

The chain employs TRBV7-3 and TRBJ1-5; D is possibly TRBD1 (5 bases). Trimming removed 3 bases from V and 4 bases from J, with 16 bases in between. Germline CDR1 reads SGHTA; CDR2 reads FQGTGA. The CDR3 totals 16 residues. CDR3 sequence (DNA): TGTGCCAGCAGCTTCTTCGGGGGGGTGGAGAATCAGCCCCAGCATTTT. Protein sequence: CASSFFGGVENQPQHF.

The chain carries TRBV3-1 and TRBJ1-5; possible D gene TRBD1, 6 bases. Per germline, CDR1 LGHDT and CDR2 YNNKEL (reference sequence). The CDR3 sequence is 13 residues long. Trimming removed 4 bases at V and 6 bases at J, with 10 bases between. The CDR3 nucleotides are TGTGCCAGCAGCCTAAGGGGGGTTCAGCCCCAGCATTTT. Encoded protein: CASSLRGVQPQHF.

The chain joins TRBV12-3 or TRBV12-4 to TRBJ1-1; 9 bases align to TRBD1. This CDR3 has 14 amino acids. With 6 bases clipped from V and 10 bases from J, the junction kept 12 bases outside the gene matches. The CDR3 protein is CASRETGTGYRAFF. CDR3 sequence (DNA): TGTGCCAGCAGGGAAACCGGGACAGGGTATCGAGCTTTCTTT.

For the CDR3, the DNA is TGTGCCAGCAGTTTTATACATCGAGAGCAGTTCTTC. This codes for CASSFIHREQFF. The chain combines TRBV6-2 or TRBV6-3 with TRBJ2-1; D not resolved. The CDR3 loop spans 12 amino acids. Germline V CDR1 and CDR2: MNHEY, SVGEGT. V lost 4 bases and J 10 bases, leaving 11 bases between the germline ends.

This chain links TRBV4-1 with TRBJ2-2; D might be TRBD1 (6 bases). Per germline, CDR1 MGHRA and CDR2 YSYEKL. The CDR3 covers 15 residues. V was trimmed by 3 bases and J by 6 bases, leaving 14 bases between them. The CDR3 loop reads CASSQRRTAAGELFF. In DNA, the CDR3 is TGCGCCAGCAGCCAGCGTCGGACAGCGGCCGGGGAGCTGTTTTTT.

This clonotype was recorded at least ten times. The chain is built from TRBV28 and TRBJ2-7; possibly TRBD2 for D (5 bases). This CDR3 comprises 13 residues. Germline CDR1 is MDHEN and CDR2 is SYDVKM. The V end was cut by 4 bases, the J end by 3 bases, with 10 bases between. CDR3 nucleotide sequence: TGTGCCAGCAGTTCGGGGTTCCTCTACGAGCAGTACGTC. Amino acids: CASSSGFLYEQYV.

CDR3 in amino acids: CASSLPTGGGEEKLFF. Here the CDR3 DNA reads TGTGCCAGCAGCTTGCCGACAGGGGGCGGCGAAGAAAAACTGTTTTTT. This sequence joins TRBV5-5 and TRBJ1-4, with TRBD1 matching over 10 bases. This CDR3 contains 16 residues. The germline V gene encodes CDR1 SGHKS and CDR2 YYEKEE (reference sequence). V dropped 1 base and J dropped 8; count of bases not matched to a gene: 8.

The sample holds a few counts of this clonotype. The V and J genes are TRBV6-5 and TRBJ2-3, with 12 bases that match TRBD1. CDR1 and CDR2 from the germline V gene are MNHEY and SVGAGI. V dropped 5 bases and J dropped 8; count of bases not matched to a gene: 8. This CDR3 has 15 residues. The CDR3 DNA follows: TGTGCCAGCAGTGTCCGGGACAGGGGGCCATTTACGCAGTATTTT. Amino acid sequence: CASSVRDRGPFTQYF.

The gene calls are TRBV7-9 and TRBJ1-1, with a weak D call TRBD1 (6 bases). V dropped 5 bases and J dropped 1 base, with 14 bases sitting between them. CDR3 size: 15 residues. CDR1 is SEHNR and CDR2 is FQNEAQ in the germline V gene (reference sequence). The CDR3 sequence: CASSPPGHPNTEAFF. DNA for the CDR3: TGTGCCAGCAGCCCCCCGGGACACCCGAACACTGAAGCTTTCTTT.

Only a few counts were recorded for this clonotype. The CDR3 DNA reads as TGTGCCAGCAGCTTAGATTGGCTAGCGGGAGATACGCAGTATTTT. This translates into CASSLDWLAGDTQYF. The chain carries TRBV7-8 and TRBJ2-3; 8 positions match TRBD2. This CDR3 has 15 amino acids. Losses at the gene ends were 1 base for V and 5 bases for J; bases not matched to a gene: 5. The germline gives CDR1 SGHVS, CDR2 FQNEAQ.

This clonotype was seen more than once but under ten times. The V call is TRBV7-2, the J call TRBJ2-7; either TRBD1 or TRBD2 may fit D (6 bases each). V lost 6 bases to trimming and J lost 2 bases, with 17 bases between them. Germline CDR1 reads SGHTA; CDR2 reads FQGNSA. This CDR3 has 15 amino acids. The CDR3 spells CASSVQGGVAYEQYV. CDR3 nucleotide sequence: TGTGCCAGCAGTGTACAGGGCGGGGTCGCCTACGAGCAGTACGTC.

J is TRBJ1-6 and V is TRBV5-6; D not resolved. V was cut by 6 bases and J by 0 bases, with 7 bases left in between. This CDR3 comprises 14 residues. From germline, CDR1 is SGHDT and CDR2 YYEEEE. The CDR3 DNA sequence: TGTGCCAGCACCTCCTACTCCTATAATTCACCCCTCCACTTT. As protein: CASTSYSYNSPLHF.

The chain links TRBV5-1 to TRBJ1-2; 7 bases match TRBD1. V trimming: 0 bases; J trimming: 0 bases; junction bases outside the gene matches: 8. CDR1 and CDR2 (germline): SGHRS, YFSETQ. The CDR3 length is 17 residues. The CDR3 DNA reads TGCGCCAGCAGCTTGGACCGGGACAGAACGTCTAACTATGGCTACACCTTC. Encoded protein: CASSLDRDRTSNYGYTF.

Only a few counts were recorded for this clonotype. The rearrangement uses TRBV5-1 and TRBJ2-2; D unresolved. V was cut by 5 bases and J by 4 bases, with 15 bases left in between. The CDR3 contains 15 residues. Germline loops: CDR1 SGHRS, CDR2 YFSETQ. DNA of the CDR3: TGCGCCAGCAGTCCGACCCTGCTAACCACCGGGGAGCTGTTTTTT. Protein: CASSPTLLTTGELFF.

This rearrangement joins TRBV15 to TRBJ1-2; D might be TRBD1 (5 bases). The CDR3 runs 13 residues. Trimming shortened V by 6 bases and J by 5 bases, and 13 bases separated the two germline ends. CDR1 is LNHNV and CDR2 is YYDKDF in the germline V gene (reference sequence). The CDR3 DNA sequence: TGTGCCACCAGGGGTCCGGGGCGGTATGGCTACACCTTC. The encoded protein is CATRGPGRYGYTF. The full variable domain, with the rest looked up from reference TRBV15 and TRBJ1-2, is DAMVIQNPRYQVTQFGKPVTLSCSQTLNHNVMYWYQQKSSQAPKLLFHYYDKDFNNEADTPDNFQSRRPNTSFCFLDIRSPGLGDTAMYLCATRGPGRYGYTFGSGTRLTVV.

This clonotype has only a few counts. The chain employs TRBV3-1 and TRBJ2-5; 10 positions agree with TRBD2. Germline values: CDR1 LGHDT, CDR2 YNNKEL (reference sequence). The CDR3 consists of 16 residues. After removal of 3 bases from V and 5 bases from J, the junction contained 9 bases not matched to a gene. The DNA for the CDR3 is TGTGCCAGCAGCCACTACTTAGCGGGGGGCGGTGAGACCCAGTACTTC. Translated, it gives CASSHYLAGGGETQYF.

The chain recombines TRBV12-3 or TRBV12-4 with TRBJ2-5; no definite D call. This CDR3 has 13 amino acids. V dropped 6 bases and J dropped 0 bases, with 8 bases sitting between them. DNA for the CDR3: TGTGCCAGCAGCCCCCGAAACCAAGAGACCCAGTACTTC. Its translation is CASSPRNQETQYF.

This sequence joins TRBV6-2 or TRBV6-3 and TRBJ1-2; perhaps TRBD1 as D (5 bases). The CDR3 has 15 residues. Germline CDR1 is MNHEY and CDR2 is SVGEGT. Trimming shortened V by 6 bases and J by 4 bases, and 18 bases separated the two germline ends. CDR3 sequence (DNA): TGTGCCAGCAGCGGCAATGTGGGGCTCGGCTATGGCTACACCTTC. It yields the protein CASSGNVGLGYGYTF.

There are a few counts of this clonotype. The chain is built from TRBV18 and TRBJ2-1, with TRBD2 matching over 12 bases. Germline lookup yields CDR1 KGHSH and CDR2 LQKENI. V was clipped by 4 bases and J by 8 bases; unmatched bases: 6. This CDR3 has 15 amino acids. This chain's CDR3 is CASSLATSGGDEQFF. In DNA, the CDR3 is TGTGCCAGCTCACTCGCGACTAGCGGGGGAGATGAGCAGTTCTTC. Based on the CDR3 plus reference TRBV18 and TRBJ2-1, the full variable domain is NAGVMQNPRHLVRRRGQEARLRCSPMKGHSHVYWYRQLPEEGLKFMVYLQKENIIDESGMPKERFSAEFPKEGPSILRIQQVVRGDSAAYFCASSLATSGGDEQFFGPGTRLTVL.

This clonotype was seen only a few times. This chain links TRBV7-9 with TRBJ2-5; D is unresolved. Germline CDR1 SEHNR, CDR2 FQNEAQ (reference sequence). The CDR3 consists of 16 residues. V was pared by 4 bases and J by 4 bases, with 19 bases between. The DNA of the CDR3 is TGTGCCAGCAGCTCCGGACCCGAGGCGAGAGGAGAGACCCAGTACTTC. This codes for CASSSGPEARGETQYF.

This rearrangement joins TRBV7-9 to TRBJ1-1, with TRBD1 matching over 8 bases. The CDR3 extends over 14 amino acids. After removal of 3 bases from V and 5 bases from J, the junction contained 5 bases not matched to a gene. CDR1 SEHNR and CDR2 FQNEAQ come from the germline V gene (reference sequence). The CDR3: CASSLQGAKTEAFF. For the CDR3, the DNA is TGTGCCAGCAGCTTGCAGGGGGCGAAGACTGAAGCTTTCTTT.